This TCR beta chain was sequenced during a study of cytomegalovirus exposure and HLA in healthy donors. Overall study results and limits: Accounts indicate the classifier identified cytomegalovirus status with strong specificity and sensitivity. In a later analysis, a missense DCLRE1C variant was linked to TCR beta V- and J-gene trimming.

Recording of this donor's CMV serostatus was not done. CDR1 SGDLS and CDR2 YYNGEE come from the germline V gene. The CDR3 contains 15 residues. V was trimmed by 0 bases and J by 4 bases, leaving 13 bases between them. Comment on this clone: The antigen remains unidentified.

In the PCR, 60 Vbeta and 13 Jbeta primers were used. The repertoire was sequenced with immunoSEQ multiplex PCR; TCRdb's copy has only in-frame clones and lacks some. In the table there are approximately 110,000 clones, 70% to 85% of which are singletons. The sample was PBMCs. The chain couples TRBV9 to TRBJ1-2, with unresolved D. The clonotype originates from a human donor in good health. CDR3 sequence: CASSVGWERSYGYTF. CDR3 bases: TGTGCCAGCAGCGTAGGTTGGGAGAGGAGCTATGGCTACACCTTC.